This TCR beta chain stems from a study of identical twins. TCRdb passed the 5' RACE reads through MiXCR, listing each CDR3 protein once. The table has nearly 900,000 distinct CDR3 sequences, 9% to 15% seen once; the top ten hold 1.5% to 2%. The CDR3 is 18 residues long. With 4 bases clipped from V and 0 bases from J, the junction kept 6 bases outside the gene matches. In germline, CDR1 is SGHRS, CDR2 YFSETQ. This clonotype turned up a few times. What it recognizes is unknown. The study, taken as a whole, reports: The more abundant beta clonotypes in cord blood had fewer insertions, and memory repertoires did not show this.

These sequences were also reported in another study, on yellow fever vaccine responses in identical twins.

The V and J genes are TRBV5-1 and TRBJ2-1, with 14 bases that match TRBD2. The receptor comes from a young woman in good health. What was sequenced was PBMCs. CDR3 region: CASSRGLAGARSYNEQFF. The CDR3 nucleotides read TGCGCCAGCAGCCGGGGACTAGCGGGGGCCCGCTCCTACAATGAGCAGTTCTTC.